Below are 24 T cell receptor beta chains sequenced from a single sample in a study of cytomegalovirus exposure and HLA in healthy donors. PCR amplification relied on 60 Vbeta primers (plus 13 Jbeta primers). Libraries were prepared by immunoSEQ multiplex PCR; TCRdb keeps only in-frame clonotypes and omits some of them. The table has 100,000 or so clones, roughly 80% seen once. Source material: PBMCs. The receptors stem from a man aged 30-40 years in good health and CMV-seropositive.

This clone showed up just a few times. The rearrangement links TRBV4-2 to TRBJ2-5; tentatively, D is TRBD1 (5 bases). CDR1 LGHNA and CDR2 YNFKEQ come from the germline V gene. The CDR3 sequence is 16 residues long. Trimming removed 0 bases at V and 4 bases at J, with 15 bases between. The CDR3: CASSQEGPPPGETQYF. In DNA form, the CDR3 reads TGTGCCAGCAGCCAAGAGGGGCCGCCTCCCGGAGAGACCCAGTACTTC.

V gene TRBV5-4 combines with J gene TRBJ1-3; a weak D match, TRBD1 (6 bases). CDR1 is SGHNT and CDR2 is YYREEE in the germline V gene (reference sequence). The V and J ends lost 1 base and 0 bases respectively, with 14 bases between them. The CDR3 consists of 17 residues. The CDR3 nucleotides read TGTGCCAGCAGCTTGAAGGGGGAGTCCTACTCTGGAAACACCATATATTTT. Translation: CASSLKGESYSGNTIYF. The full variable domain, rest sourced from reference TRBV5-4 and TRBJ1-3, is ETGVTQSPTHLIKTRGQQVTLRCSSQSGHNTVSWYQQALGQGPQFIFQYYREEENGRGNFPPRFSGLQFPNYSSELNVNALELDDSALYLCASSLKGESYSGNTIYFGEGSWLTVV.

This clone has a single count. The chain couples TRBV28 to TRBJ1-1, with D possibly matching TRBD1 (6 bases). Germline lookup yields CDR1 MDHEN and CDR2 SYDVKM. V shed 5 bases and J shed 3 bases, with 10 bases lying between them. The CDR3 covers 13 residues. CDR3 loop: CASSLDRYTEAFF. In DNA, the CDR3 is TGTGCCAGCAGTCTTGACAGGTACACTGAAGCTTTCTTT.

V gene TRBV6-6 combines with J gene TRBJ2-1; a weak D match, TRBD1 (6 bases). Germline V gives CDR1 MNHNY, CDR2 SVGAGI (reference sequence). The ends were cut back, 5 bases at V and 7 bases at J, with 18 bases in the middle. This CDR3 contains 15 residues. The CDR3 reads CASSLPAGQPNEQFF. Written as DNA, the CDR3 is TGTGCCAGCAGTCTACCGGCTGGACAGCCAAATGAGCAGTTCTTC.

This clone appeared a few times. This rearrangement joins TRBV5-1 to TRBJ2-5; 9 bases fit TRBD2. Germline V CDR1 and CDR2: SGHRS, YFSETQ. This CDR3 region has 14 residues. With V trimmed by 2 bases and J by 3 bases, 2 bases remained unmatched. Written as DNA, the CDR3 is TGCGCCAGCAGCTTTTTAGCGGGGGAAGAGACCCAGTACTTC. Its protein product is CASSFLAGEETQYF.

The CDR3 DNA reads TGTGCCAGCAGCTTGGGACAGTCCTACGAGCAGTACTTC. It codes for CASSLGQSYEQYF. This sequence joins TRBV5-6 and TRBJ2-7; weak D call: TRBD1 (5 bases). Per germline, CDR1 SGHDT and CDR2 YYEEEE. The CDR3 is 13 amino acids. The V end lost 0 bases, the J end lost 1 base, and 5 bases lay between the germline ends.

V gene TRBV7-2 combines with J gene TRBJ1-3; D gene ambiguous. The CDR3 covers 15 residues. V was trimmed by 1 base and J by 5 bases, leaving 12 bases between them. Germline V gene data show CDR1 as SGHTA and CDR2 as FQGNSA. The CDR3 DNA follows: TGTGCCAGCAGCTTAGACAGCCTTTCGCGAAACACCATATATTTT. Translated: CASSLDSLSRNTIYF.

The chain carries TRBV10-3 and TRBJ1-1, with 7 bases identical to TRBD1. The CDR3 runs 14 residues. V shed 10 bases and J 2 bases; nucleotides not matched to a gene: 10. CDR1 ENHRY and CDR2 SYGVKD come from the germline V gene. The CDR3 is CATKGASTNTEAFF. The CDR3 region has the DNA TGTGCCACCAAGGGGGCCTCTACTAACACTGAAGCTTTCTTT.

In this sample, this clone turned up a few times. This chain links TRBV7-9 with TRBJ2-5; D unresolved. V dropped 5 bases and J dropped 1 base, with 11 bases sitting between them. This CDR3 spans 14 amino acids. Germline V gene sequence: CDR1 SEHNR, CDR2 FQNEAQ (reference sequence). The CDR3 DNA reads as TGTGCCAGCAGCCCTCCTACCCCCCAAGAGACCCAGTACTTC. Translation: CASSPPTPQETQYF.

The chain has TRBV5-4 and TRBJ1-2; D is uncertain. With 0 bases removed from V and 4 bases from J, the gap between germline ends came to 7 bases. CDR1 SGHNT and CDR2 YYREEE come from the germline V gene (reference sequence). The CDR3 contains 13 residues. CDR3 coding DNA: TGTGCCAGCAGCTTGGACAGCGGCTATGGCTACACCTTC. Encoded protein: CASSLDSGYGYTF.

In the case of this clone: The junction departs from germline at one end; a sequencing error may be responsible. The chain combines TRBV20-1 with TRBJ1-1; D unresolved. The CDR3 length is 11 residues. Germline CDR1 and CDR2: DFQATT and SNEGSKA (reference sequence). The DNA of the CDR3 is TGCAGTGCTACCGTTGGAGGATCAGCCGGCTTT. Translation gives CSATVGGSAGF.

In its sample, this clone was seen once. V usage is TRBV6-6 and J usage is TRBJ1-2; TRBD1 aligns across 8 bases. V trimming: 4 bases; J trimming: 4 bases; junction bases outside the gene matches: 8. The germline CDR1 and CDR2 sequences are MNHNY and SVGAGI (reference sequence). The CDR3 has 15 residues. The CDR3, as DNA: TGTGCCAGCAGTTTATCAGGACAGGGTGGCTATGGCTACACCTTC. Its translation: CASSLSGQGGYGYTF.

This clone occurred a few times. The chain employs TRBV5-1 and TRBJ1-3; the D gene is possibly TRBD1 (5 bases). Trimming took off 4 bases at V and 0 bases at J, with 8 bases between the two ends. The V gene's germline CDR1 is SGHRS and CDR2 YFSETQ. CDR3 size: 14 residues. This CDR3 is CASSLDSSGNTIYF. The CDR3 DNA follows: TGCGCCAGCAGCCTTGACAGCTCTGGAAACACCATATATTTT.

The J gene is TRBJ2-3, the V gene TRBV7-3; 7 bases match TRBD1. The CDR3 length is 16 residues. Trimming cost V 5 bases and J 3 bases; bases outside gene matches: 11. Germline V CDR1 and CDR2: SGHTA, FQGTGA. The CDR3 nucleotides are TGTGCCAGCAGCCCCAACCTAGGGGGCCAGACAGATACGCAGTATTTT. Its protein product is CASSPNLGGQTDTQYF. Together with reference TRBV7-3 and TRBJ2-3, the CDR3 gives the full variable domain: GAGVSQTPSNKVTEKGKYVELRCDPISGHTALYWYRQSLGQGPEFLIYFQGTGAADDSGLPNDRFFAVRPEGSVSTLKIQRTERGDSAVYLCASSPNLGGQTDTQYFGPGTRLTVL.

The V and J genes are TRBV5-1 and TRBJ2-1; 8 positions agree with TRBD2. Germline assignment: CDR1 SGHRS and CDR2 YFSETQ. The CDR3 extends over 16 amino acids. V was clipped by 5 bases and J by 0 bases; unmatched bases: 7. CDR3 region: CASRGSGGSSYNEQFF. The CDR3, as DNA: TGCGCCAGCAGGGGAAGCGGGGGTAGCTCCTACAATGAGCAGTTCTTC.

The sample holds a few counts of this clone. The genes are TRBV6-1 and TRBJ2-7; weak D call: TRBD2 (6 bases). Between the trimmed V and J ends, which lost 4 bases and 6 bases, there was a span of 16 bases. The CDR3 spans 14 residues. Per germline, CDR1 MNHNS and CDR2 SASEGT. The CDR3 spells CASSGGTARGEQYF. The CDR3 nucleotides read TGTGCCAGCAGTGGGGGGACGGCGCGGGGCGAGCAGTACTTC.

The rearrangement links TRBV27 to TRBJ1-6; possible D gene TRBD1, 5 bases. The CDR3 extends over 14 amino acids. Deletions cut 5 bases from V and 5 bases from J, with 10 bases between. The V gene's germline CDR1 is MNHEY and CDR2 SMNVEV (reference sequence). DNA of the CDR3: TGTGCCAGCAGTGCGTTGGGGCATAATTCACCCCTCCACTTT. It is translated as CASSALGHNSPLHF.

The chain has TRBV7-9 and TRBJ1-6; no clear D gene. The V gene's germline CDR1 is SEHNR and CDR2 FQNEAQ (reference sequence). This CDR3 contains 12 residues. Trimming shortened V by 5 bases and J by 8 bases, and 7 bases separated the two germline ends. CDR3: CASSLLDSPLHF. In DNA, the CDR3 is TGTGCCAGCAGCCTACTTGATTCACCCCTCCACTTT.

This rearrangement joins TRBV19 to TRBJ2-1; TRBD2 matches 7 bases. The length of the CDR3 is 15 residues. Trimming removed 2 bases from V and 3 bases from J; junction bases left unmatched: 4. CDR1 is LNHDA, CDR2 SQIVND, per germline (reference sequence). This CDR3 is CASSITLADYNEQFF. CDR3 bases: TGTGCCAGTAGTATAACCCTAGCGGACTACAATGAGCAGTTCTTC.

This clone was observed a few times. V is TRBV10-1 and J is TRBJ2-4; the D is unclear. The germline gives CDR1 WNHNN, CDR2 SYGVQD (reference sequence). This CDR3 spans 16 amino acids. V lost 3 bases and J 0 bases, leaving 12 bases between the germline ends. The CDR3 DNA follows: TGCGCCAGCAGTGACTACCCAAGACTAGCCAAAAACATTCAGTACTTC. Its translation: CASSDYPRLAKNIQYF.

The J gene is TRBJ2-6, the V gene TRBV6-5; D is possibly TRBD1 (5 bases). V was clipped by 4 bases and J by 0 bases, with 10 bases between them. The CDR3 totals 16 residues. Germline V gene data show CDR1 as MNHEY and CDR2 as SVGAGI. The CDR3 reads CASSWTPTSGANVLTF. The CDR3 coding sequence is TGTGCCAGCAGTTGGACACCGACCTCTGGGGCCAACGTCCTGACTTTC.

The chain links TRBV28 to TRBJ2-2, with 8 bases lining up with TRBD2. Germline assignment: CDR1 MDHEN and CDR2 SYDVKM. V lost 3 bases to trimming and J lost 4 bases; unmatched junction nucleotides: 10. The CDR3 totals 17 residues. CDR3 DNA sequence: TGTGCCAGCAGTTTGTTTCGCGGGGGGTCTTCCACCGGGGAGCTGTTTTTT. Residues: CASSLFRGGSSTGELFF.

This clone was seen a single time. The rearrangement links TRBV5-1 to TRBJ1-4, with 9 bases that match TRBD1. V gave up 4 bases and J gave up 8 bases; unmatched junction bases: 12. Germline V lookup: CDR1 SGHRS, CDR2 YFSETQ. The CDR3 is made up of 16 amino acids. The CDR3 here is CASSPPGQGQGEKLFF. The DNA for the CDR3 is TGCGCCAGCAGCCCACCGGGACAGGGCCAGGGGGAAAAACTGTTTTTT. Combining the CDR3 with reference TRBV5-1 and TRBJ1-4 gives the whole variable domain KAGVTQTPRYLIKTRGQQVTLSCSPISGHRSVSWYQQTPGQGLQFLFEYFSETQRNKGNFPGRFSGRQFSNSRSEMNVSTLELGDSALYLCASSPPGQGQGEKLFFGSGTQLSVL.

The rearrangement links TRBV6-9 to TRBJ1-5; 8 bases are a match to TRBD1. With 6 bases clipped from V and 5 bases from J, the junction kept 3 bases outside the gene matches. CDR1 MNHGY and CDR2 SVAAGI come from the germline V gene. This CDR3 comprises 13 residues. CDR3: CASRMDRDQPQHF. CDR3 coding DNA: TGTGCCAGCAGGATGGACAGGGATCAGCCCCAGCATTTT.